This T cell receptor (beta chain) emerged from a study of CD8+ T cells in alopecia areata. The sequencing template was cDNA reverse transcribed from extracted RNA. Sequencing used immunoSEQ multiplex PCR; TCRdb keeps in-frame clones, though not all of them. The sample carries 120,000 or so clones, about 50% recorded once. In this sample, this clone turned up a few times. Trimming at V came to 3 bases and at J to 4 bases, leaving 9 bases not matched to a gene. The CDR3 sequence is 15 residues long. CDR1 SQVTM and CDR2 ANQGSEA come from the germline V gene. What was sequenced was NKG2D-low CD8+ T cells sorted from blood. This clonotype originated in a human donor with alopecia areata. The V and J genes are TRBV29-1 and TRBJ2-3; 8 nucleotides line up with TRBD1. In DNA, the CDR3 is TGCAGCGTTGAGTCCCGGACAGGGATGTCAGATACGCAGTATTTT. Translation gives CSVESRTGMSDTQYF.